These 16 T cell receptor beta chains originate from one sample sequenced in a study of blood T cell repertoires in COVID-19. Profiling relied on immunoSEQ multiplex PCR, and the TCRdb table lists in-frame clones only, not all of them. The sample gives a few hundred thousand clones, around 83% of which show up once; about 6.9% is in the top ten. The sample taken for sequencing was PBMCs or T cells enriched from blood (not recorded which). These receptor sequences come from a woman between 50 and 59 years old who had been exposed to COVID-19.

The gene calls are TRBV19 and TRBJ1-1, with 9 bases lining up with TRBD1. V was clipped by 8 bases and J by 3 bases; unmatched bases: 7. The CDR3 covers 14 residues. Germline CDR1 and CDR2: LNHDA and SQIVND (reference sequence). The CDR3 loop reads CASVPGQGYTEAFF. As DNA, the CDR3 is TGTGCCAGTGTCCCGGGACAGGGTTACACTGAAGCTTTCTTT.

This chain uses TRBV9 with TRBJ2-5; D is perhaps TRBD1 (8 bases). The V and J ends lost 3 bases and 7 bases respectively, with 19 bases between them. CDR3 length: 15 amino acids. CDR1 is SGDLS and CDR2 is YYNGEE in the germline V gene. CDR3 residues: CASSETQGGTGTQYF. The CDR3, as DNA: TGTGCCAGCAGCGAAACACAGGGGGGGACTGGGACCCAGTACTTC.

This clone was seen repeatedly, ten times or more. The chain uses TRBV19 and TRBJ1-1, with 7 positions matching TRBD1. Germline lookup yields CDR1 LNHDA and CDR2 SQIVND (reference sequence). The CDR3 extends over 15 amino acids. V dropped 5 bases and J dropped 0; count of bases not matched to a gene: 6. DNA for the CDR3: TGTGCCAGTAGTCCACAGGGGCCCATGAACACTGAAGCTTTCTTT. This codes for CASSPQGPMNTEAFF.

The chain uses TRBV6-5 and TRBJ2-7; D not certain. The germline V gene encodes CDR1 MNHEY and CDR2 SVGAGI. V dropped 7 bases and J dropped 2 bases, with 12 bases sitting between them. The CDR3 is made up of 13 amino acids. The CDR3 DNA reads as TGTGCCAGCAAAAGTGCCAGAACCTACGAGCAGTACTTC. Translated: CASKSARTYEQYF.

The V call is TRBV7-2, the J call TRBJ2-1; 9 positions match TRBD1. Losses at the gene ends were 3 bases for V and 4 bases for J; bases not matched to a gene: 7. The CDR3 has 16 amino acids. Germline V lookup: CDR1 SGHTA, CDR2 FQGNSA. The CDR3 DNA sequence: TGTGCCAGCAGCTTGTGGGGGACAGGGTTTTACAATGAGCAGTTCTTC. Encoded protein: CASSLWGTGFYNEQFF.

The chain employs TRBV6-6 and TRBJ1-5; 9 positions agree with TRBD1. The trim removed 5 bases at V and 2 bases at J, leaving 16 bases unmatched. The germline gives CDR1 MNHNY, CDR2 SVGAGI (reference sequence). The CDR3 consists of 19 residues. In nucleotides, the CDR3 is TGTGCCAGCAGTCCATCCGACAGGGGGGGCCCATCGGGCAATCAGCCCCAGCATTTT. Translation gives CASSPSDRGGPSGNQPQHF.

The chain combines TRBV29-1 with TRBJ1-2; D gene uncertain. CDR1 is SQVTM, CDR2 ANQGSEA, per germline. CDR3 length equals 11 residues. V was cut by 4 bases and J by 8 bases, with 11 bases left in between. The CDR3: CSVGKSSGYTF. CDR3 sequence (DNA): TGCAGCGTTGGCAAGTCTAGCGGCTACACCTTC.

The V and J genes are TRBV12-3 or TRBV12-4 and TRBJ1-6; D remains unclear. V lost 6 bases and J lost 9, with 9 bases in between. The CDR3 has 12 residues. The CDR3 sequence: CASRAVGSPLHF. The CDR3 DNA is TGTGCCAGCAGGGCGGTAGGTTCACCCCTCCACTTT.

As to this clone: Other DNA sequences within the sample encode an identical CDR3. The V call is TRBV5-4, the J call TRBJ1-2; no definite D call. Per germline, CDR1 SGHNT and CDR2 YYREEE (reference sequence). V was shortened by 2 bases and J by 0 bases, with 8 bases between the two germline ends. CDR3 size: 14 residues. The CDR3 is CASSFEGANYGYTF. The CDR3 DNA reads as TGTGCCAGCAGCTTTGAGGGCGCTAACTATGGCTACACCTTC.

The V gene is TRBV4-3, the J gene TRBJ1-6; D may be TRBD1 (6 bases). Germline CDR1 is LGHNA and CDR2 is YSLEER. CDR3 size: 14 residues. The V end was cut by 4 bases, the J end by 9 bases, with 13 bases between. The CDR3 region is CASSPDRSASPLHF. DNA of the CDR3: TGCGCCAGCAGCCCGGACAGAAGCGCTTCACCCCTCCACTTT.

This rearrangement joins TRBV3-1 (or the pseudogene TRBV3-2) to TRBJ2-7; D uncertain. The CDR3 is 12 amino acids. Looked up from germline, CDR1 is LGHDT and CDR2 is YNNKEL (reference sequence). Trimming took 0 bases from V and 7 from J, leaving 7 bases between them. The CDR3, as DNA: TGTGCCAGCAGCCAAGACCCCCTGGAGCAGTACTTC. Residues: CASSQDPLEQYF.

The V and J genes are TRBV5-5 and TRBJ1-5; 7 bases agree with TRBD1. In germline, CDR1 is SGHKS, CDR2 YYEKEE (reference sequence). The CDR3 sequence is 15 residues long. Losses at the gene ends were 0 bases for V and 4 bases for J; bases not matched to a gene: 4. CDR3 loop: CASSLEQGSNQPQHF. DNA for the CDR3: TGTGCCAGCAGCTTGGAACAGGGGTCAAATCAGCCCCAGCATTTT.

V usage is TRBV7-2 and J usage is TRBJ1-1; no firm D call. Per germline, CDR1 SGHTA and CDR2 FQGNSA. The V gene lost 4 bases and the J gene lost 4 bases, with 13 bases spanning the gap. CDR3 length: 14 residues. The CDR3: CASSSLGGSTEAFF. The DNA of the CDR3 is TGTGCCAGCAGCTCCCTCGGAGGTTCCACTGAAGCTTTCTTT.

V and J are TRBV12-3 or TRBV12-4 and TRBJ1-6; D call uncertain. V was clipped by 5 bases and J by 8 bases, with 10 bases between them. This CDR3 has 13 residues. The CDR3 loop reads CASSQVTYSPLHF. CDR3 coding DNA: TGTGCCAGCAGTCAGGTTACGTATTCACCCCTCCACTTT.

This chain connects TRBV20-1 to TRBJ2-3, with 9 bases matching TRBD2. The CDR3 length is 16 residues. V was pared by 3 bases and J by 2 bases, with 9 bases of the junction left unmatched. From germline, CDR1 is DFQATT and CDR2 SNEGSKA (reference sequence). The CDR3 sequence is CSASVIAGAITDTQYF. CDR3 DNA: TGCAGTGCTAGTGTAATAGCGGGGGCCATCACAGATACGCAGTATTTT.

A word on this clone: The junction departs from germline at one end; a sequencing error may be responsible. The genes are TRBV5-5 and TRBJ1-1; TRBD1 is a possible D gene (5 bases). Germline values: CDR1 SGHKS, CDR2 YYEKEE (reference sequence). This CDR3 region has 13 residues. The CDR3 nucleotides read TGTGCCAGCAGTTTGGACACCCTCACTGAAGCTTTCTTT. It specifies CASSLDTLTEAFF.